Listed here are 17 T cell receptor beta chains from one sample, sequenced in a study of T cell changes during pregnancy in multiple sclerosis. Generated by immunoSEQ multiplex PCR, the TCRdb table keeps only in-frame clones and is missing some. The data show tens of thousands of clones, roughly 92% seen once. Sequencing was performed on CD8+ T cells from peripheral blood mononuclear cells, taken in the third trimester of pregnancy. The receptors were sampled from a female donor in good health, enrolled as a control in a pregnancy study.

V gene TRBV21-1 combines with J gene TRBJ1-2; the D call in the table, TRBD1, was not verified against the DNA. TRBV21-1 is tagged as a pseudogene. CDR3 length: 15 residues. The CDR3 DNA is TGTGCCAGCAGCAAACCCGGGACAGGAGATCTCGGCTACACCTTC. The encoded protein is CASSKPGTGDLGYTF.

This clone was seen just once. CDR3 DNA: TGTGCCAGCCGCCCGGGGGTCGTCAATCAGCCCCAGCATTTT. Translation: CASRPGVVNQPQHF. The rearrangement joins TRBV27 to TRBJ1-5; tentative D call: TRBD1 (5 bases). CDR1 is MNHEY and CDR2 is SMNVEV in the germline V gene (reference sequence). With 8 bases removed from V and 3 bases from J, the gap between germline ends came to 14 bases. The CDR3 has 14 residues.

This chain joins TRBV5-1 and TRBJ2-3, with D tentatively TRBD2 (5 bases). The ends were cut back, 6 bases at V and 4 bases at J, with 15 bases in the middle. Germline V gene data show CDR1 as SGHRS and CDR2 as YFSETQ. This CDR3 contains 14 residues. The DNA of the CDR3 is TGCGCCAGCAAGGAGCGGACTTCTTCAGATACGCAGTATTTT. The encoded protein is CASKERTSSDTQYF.

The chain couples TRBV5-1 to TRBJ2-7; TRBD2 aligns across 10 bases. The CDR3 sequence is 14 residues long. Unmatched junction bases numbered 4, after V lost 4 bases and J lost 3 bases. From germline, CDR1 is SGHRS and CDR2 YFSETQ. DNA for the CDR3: TGCGCCAGCAGCGCAACTAGCGGGATCTACGAGCAGTACTTC. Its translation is CASSATSGIYEQYF.

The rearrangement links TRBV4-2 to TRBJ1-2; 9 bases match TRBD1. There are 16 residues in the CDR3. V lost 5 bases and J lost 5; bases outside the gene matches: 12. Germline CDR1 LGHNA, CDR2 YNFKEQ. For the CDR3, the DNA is TGTGCCAGCAGCAATGGGACAGGGACGTTCCTATATGGCTACACCTTC. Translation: CASSNGTGTFLYGYTF.

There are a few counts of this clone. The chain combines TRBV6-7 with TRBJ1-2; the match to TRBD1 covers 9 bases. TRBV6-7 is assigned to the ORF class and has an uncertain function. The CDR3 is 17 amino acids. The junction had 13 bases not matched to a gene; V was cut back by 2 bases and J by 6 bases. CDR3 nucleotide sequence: TGTGCCAGCAGTTACCCAGGGACAGGGTTATTAGGCCATGGCTACACCTTC. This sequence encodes CASSYPGTGLLGHGYTF.

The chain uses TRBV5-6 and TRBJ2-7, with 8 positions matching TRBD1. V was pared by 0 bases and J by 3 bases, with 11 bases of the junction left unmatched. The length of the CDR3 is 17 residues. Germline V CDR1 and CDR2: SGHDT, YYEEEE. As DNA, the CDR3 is TGTGCCAGCAGCTTGGGTACCCGGGACAGGTCCCGCTACGAGCAGTACTTC. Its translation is CASSLGTRDRSRYEQYF.

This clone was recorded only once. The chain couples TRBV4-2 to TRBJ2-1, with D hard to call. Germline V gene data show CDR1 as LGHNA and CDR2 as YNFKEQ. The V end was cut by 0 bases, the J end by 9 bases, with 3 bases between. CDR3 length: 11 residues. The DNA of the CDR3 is TGTGCCAGCAGCCAAGACTTTGAGCAGTTCTTC. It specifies CASSQDFEQFF.

The chain's CDR3 is CAVGGGNYEQYF. DNA of the CDR3: TGTGCCGTCGGGGGGGGAAACTACGAGCAGTACTTC. The chain couples TRBV7-9 to TRBJ2-7; 8 positions agree with TRBD2. The CDR3 totals 12 residues. V lost 11 bases to trimming and J lost 3 bases; unmatched junction nucleotides: 6. Germline CDR1 reads SEHNR; CDR2 reads FQNEAQ (reference sequence).

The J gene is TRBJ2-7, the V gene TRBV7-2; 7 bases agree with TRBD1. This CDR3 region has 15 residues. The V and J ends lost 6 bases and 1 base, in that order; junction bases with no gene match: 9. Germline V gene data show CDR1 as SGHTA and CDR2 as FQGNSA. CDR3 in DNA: TGTGCCAGCAGAAACCGGGACAGAACGTCCTACGAGCAGTACTTC. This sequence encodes CASRNRDRTSYEQYF.

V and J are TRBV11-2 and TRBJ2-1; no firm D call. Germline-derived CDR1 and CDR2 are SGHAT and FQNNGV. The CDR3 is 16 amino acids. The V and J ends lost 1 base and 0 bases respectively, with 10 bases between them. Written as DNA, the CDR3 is TGTGCCAGCAGCTTAGGCTTCGGTAGCTCCTACAATGAGCAGTTCTTC. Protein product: CASSLGFGSSYNEQFF.

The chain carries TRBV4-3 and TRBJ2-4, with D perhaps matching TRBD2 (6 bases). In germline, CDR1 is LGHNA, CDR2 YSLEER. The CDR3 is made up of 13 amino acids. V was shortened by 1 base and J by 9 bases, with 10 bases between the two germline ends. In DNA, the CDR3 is TGCGCCAGCAGCCAAGGGCTAGCGACCATTCAGTACTTC. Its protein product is CASSQGLATIQYF.

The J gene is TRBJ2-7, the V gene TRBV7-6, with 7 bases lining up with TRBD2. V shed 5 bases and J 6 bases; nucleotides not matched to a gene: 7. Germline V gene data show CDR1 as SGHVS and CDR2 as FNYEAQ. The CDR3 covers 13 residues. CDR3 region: CASSRLGGGEQYF. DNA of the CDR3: TGTGCCAGCAGCCGGTTGGGGGGGGGCGAGCAGTACTTC.

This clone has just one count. The CDR3 nucleotides read TGCAGTGCTAGAGATAGTTACGAGCAGTACTTC. Amino acid sequence: CSARDSYEQYF. The gene calls are TRBV20-1 and TRBJ2-7, with D uncertain. The CDR3 runs 11 residues. CDR1 and CDR2 from the germline V gene are DFQATT and SNEGSKA (reference sequence). Trimming cost V 0 bases and J 4 bases, with 4 bases left between them.

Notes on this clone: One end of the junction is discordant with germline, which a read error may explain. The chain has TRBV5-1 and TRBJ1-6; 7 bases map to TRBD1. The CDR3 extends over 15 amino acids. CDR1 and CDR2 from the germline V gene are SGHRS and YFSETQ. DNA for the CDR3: TGCACCAGCAGCTTGCCAGGGACAGATAATTCACCCCTCCACTTT. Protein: CTSSLPGTDNSPLHF.

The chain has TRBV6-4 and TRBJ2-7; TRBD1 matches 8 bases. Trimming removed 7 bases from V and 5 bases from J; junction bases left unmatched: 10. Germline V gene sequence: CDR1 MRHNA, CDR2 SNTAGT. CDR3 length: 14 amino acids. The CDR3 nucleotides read TGTGCCAGCAACCCGGACAGGGATCTACACGAGCAGTACTTC. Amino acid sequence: CASNPDRDLHEQYF.

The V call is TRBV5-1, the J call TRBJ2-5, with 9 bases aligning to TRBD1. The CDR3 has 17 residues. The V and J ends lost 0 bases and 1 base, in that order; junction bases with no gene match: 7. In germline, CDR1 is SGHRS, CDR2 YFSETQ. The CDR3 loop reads CASSLGATGGIQETQYF. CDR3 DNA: TGCGCCAGCAGCTTGGGGGCGACAGGGGGTATCCAAGAGACCCAGTACTTC.